The sequence of this T cell receptor beta chain was determined in a study of blood T cell repertoires in COVID-19. Deletions cut 4 bases from V and 4 bases from J, with 20 bases between. Germline V gene sequence: CDR1 SQVTM, CDR2 ANQGSEA. This CDR3 is 15 amino acids long. Repertoires were generated with immunoSEQ multiplex PCR, while TCRdb's copy carries only in-frame clones and drops some. The data contain about 480,000 clones, about 88% of them seen just once; the ten biggest clones take up about 0.91%. Sequences were obtained from peripheral blood. This receptor was identified in a man in his late teens or twenties with COVID-19, enrolled during active disease. The rearrangement uses TRBV29-1 and TRBJ2-7; D remains unclear. CDR3 DNA: TGCAGCGTTGTGCATTTACTTGAGACTGTTTACGAGCAGTACTTC. It codes for CSVVHLLETVYEQYF.